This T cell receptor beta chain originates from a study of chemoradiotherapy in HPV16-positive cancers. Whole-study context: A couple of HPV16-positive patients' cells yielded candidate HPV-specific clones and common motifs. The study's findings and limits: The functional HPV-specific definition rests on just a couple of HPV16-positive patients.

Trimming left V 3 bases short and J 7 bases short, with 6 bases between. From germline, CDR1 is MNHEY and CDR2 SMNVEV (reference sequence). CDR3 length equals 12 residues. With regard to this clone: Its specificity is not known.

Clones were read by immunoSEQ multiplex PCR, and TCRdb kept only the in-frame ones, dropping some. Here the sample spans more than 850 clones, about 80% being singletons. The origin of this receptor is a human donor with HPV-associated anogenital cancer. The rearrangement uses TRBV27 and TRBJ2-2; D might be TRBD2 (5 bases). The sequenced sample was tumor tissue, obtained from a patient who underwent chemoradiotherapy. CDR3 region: CASSFGNGELFF. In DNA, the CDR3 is TGTGCCAGCAGTTTCGGGAACGGGGAGCTGTTTTTT.